Presented here are 24 T cell receptor beta chains from one specimen sequenced in a study of cytomegalovirus exposure and HLA in healthy donors. The PCR ran on 60 Vbeta and 13 Jbeta primers. Using immunoSEQ multiplex PCR, the repertoire was profiled, and TCRdb retains in-frame clones only, with some absent. The table lists around 75,000 clones, about four fifths of them singletons. The specimen sequenced was PBMCs. The receptors were sampled from a man aged 40-50 years in good health and CMV-seronegative.

The gene calls are TRBV27 and TRBJ1-2; no firm D call. This CDR3 is built from 15 residues. Germline lookup yields CDR1 MNHEY and CDR2 SMNVEV (reference sequence). The ends were cut back, 2 bases at V and 6 bases at J, with 16 bases in the middle. The CDR3 loop is CASSLLRGKDHGYTF. The CDR3 DNA sequence: TGTGCCAGCAGTTTACTCCGGGGAAAGGATCATGGCTACACCTTC.

The genes are TRBV7-2 and TRBJ2-1, with 13 bases fitting TRBD2. Losses at the gene ends were 5 bases for V and 4 bases for J; bases not matched to a gene: 2. Germline assignment: CDR1 SGHTA and CDR2 FQGNSA. The CDR3 length is 15 residues. This CDR3 is CASSGLAGAYNEQFF. CDR3 nucleotides: TGTGCCAGCAGCGGACTAGCGGGGGCTTACAATGAGCAGTTCTTC.

Only one count was recorded for this clone. V usage is TRBV7-9 and J usage is TRBJ1-6, with no clear D. V lost 5 bases and J 7 bases, leaving 12 bases between the germline ends. The CDR3 totals 14 residues. Per germline, CDR1 SEHNR and CDR2 FQNEAQ (reference sequence). DNA for the CDR3: TGTGCCAGCAGCGTCCCCCACAAGAATTCACCCCTCCACTTT. As protein: CASSVPHKNSPLHF.

This clone has only a few counts. The chain joins TRBV5-1 to TRBJ2-7, with 10 bases identical to TRBD1. Germline V CDR1 and CDR2: SGHRS, YFSETQ. This CDR3 is 15 amino acids long. V gave up 4 bases and J gave up 1 base; unmatched junction bases: 5. CDR3 coding DNA: TGCGCCAGCAGCGTGACAGGGGGCAGGTCCTACGAGCAGTACTTC. Protein sequence: CASSVTGGRSYEQYF.

The rearrangement joins TRBV5-8 to TRBJ1-6; possibly TRBD1 for D (5 bases). The CDR3 runs 15 residues. Germline V gene lookup returns CDR1 SGHTS and CDR2 YDEGEE. V lost 7 bases to trimming and J lost 2 bases, with 13 bases between them. Here the CDR3 DNA reads TGTGCCAGCGCCGCCCGGACACCCTATAATTCACCCCTCCACTTT. Encoded protein: CASAARTPYNSPLHF.

This clone was found once. This chain joins TRBV2 and TRBJ2-1; 10 positions match TRBD2. The ends lost 5 bases at V and 6 bases at J; junction bases unmatched: 7. The CDR3 is 15 amino acids. Germline V gives CDR1 SNHLY, CDR2 FYNNEI. CDR3 in DNA: TGTGCCAGCAGTTTTAGCGGGGGGCCCTTCAATGAGCAGTTCTTC. This codes for CASSFSGGPFNEQFF.

CDR3 bases: TGCAGCGTTTTACAGGGTAAGCTGGATGGCTACACCTTC. Translation: CSVLQGKLDGYTF. This chain uses TRBV29-1 with TRBJ1-2, with D possibly matching TRBD1 (6 bases). The CDR3 loop spans 13 amino acids. The germline CDR1 and CDR2 sequences are SQVTM and ANQGSEA. V was trimmed by 5 bases and J by 6 bases, leaving 16 bases between them.

The chain has TRBV19 and TRBJ1-5; 8 positions agree with TRBD1. Germline CDR1 is LNHDA and CDR2 is SQIVND (reference sequence). This CDR3 has 20 residues. V shed 5 bases, J shed 1 base, and the junction held 19 bases outside the gene matches. CDR3 nucleotide sequence: TGTGCCAGTAGTGTACCTACAGGGGGTAGTGGACGTGGAAGCAATCAGCCCCAGCATTTT. Translated, it gives CASSVPTGGSGRGSNQPQHF.

In DNA, the CDR3 is TGTGCCAGCAGCACAGACAGGTCCTCCTACGAGCAGTACTTC. This translates into CASSTDRSSYEQYF. V usage is TRBV4-2 and J usage is TRBJ2-7; maybe TRBD1 (6 bases). Germline lookup yields CDR1 LGHNA and CDR2 YNFKEQ. The CDR3 is 14 residues long. Trimming stripped 5 bases from V and 0 bases from J, with 11 bases between.

The chain is built from TRBV7-3 and TRBJ1-2; no firm D call. The V end lost 1 base, the J end lost 8 bases, and 11 bases lay between the germline ends. The germline gives CDR1 SGHTA, CDR2 FQGTGA. The CDR3 loop spans 13 amino acids. CDR3 region: CASSLNRERGYTF. The CDR3, as DNA: TGTGCCAGCAGCTTAAACCGGGAGAGGGGCTACACCTTC.

The chain combines TRBV19 with TRBJ1-5; 12 bases agree with TRBD1. Germline trimming cut 5 bases from V and 7 bases from J; bases unmatched to any gene: 9. The germline gives CDR1 LNHDA, CDR2 SQIVND (reference sequence). This CDR3 contains 16 residues. Here the CDR3 reads CASSVGTGGAGQPQHF. CDR3 nucleotide sequence: TGTGCCAGTAGTGTCGGGACAGGGGGCGCGGGGCAGCCCCAGCATTTT.

The J gene is TRBJ1-1, the V gene TRBV5-1, with D unclear. This CDR3 contains 13 residues. Germline V lookup: CDR1 SGHRS, CDR2 YFSETQ. V was cut by 3 bases and J by 4 bases, with 10 bases left in between. The CDR3 is CASSSQESTEAFF. CDR3 nucleotide sequence: TGCGCCAGCAGCTCCCAAGAGTCCACTGAAGCTTTCTTT.

This sequence joins TRBV6-1 and TRBJ2-1; 7 positions match TRBD2. Germline loops: CDR1 MNHNS, CDR2 SASEGT. With V trimmed by 10 bases and J by 2 bases, 8 bases remained unmatched. This CDR3 has 14 amino acids. As DNA, the CDR3 is TGTGCCACCGGGGAGGGGACCACCTACAATGAGCAGTTCTTC. Its protein product is CATGEGTTYNEQFF.

This chain links TRBV18 with TRBJ1-6; 7 bases are a match to TRBD1. The CDR3 sequence is 15 residues long. Per germline, CDR1 KGHSH and CDR2 LQKENI. Trimming took 8 bases from V and 7 from J; bases not matched to a gene: 11. In DNA, the CDR3 is TGTGCCAGCCTCGGTGCACAGGGGAGGAATTCACCCCTCCACTTT. This gives the protein CASLGAQGRNSPLHF.

V and J are TRBV14 and TRBJ1-2, with D unresolved. The CDR3 extends over 15 amino acids. The V and J ends lost 4 bases and 3 bases respectively, with 15 bases between them. CDR1 is SGHDN and CDR2 is FVKESK in the germline V gene. CDR3 DNA sequence: TGTGCCAGCAGCCGATCGGTCCGCACGTACTATGGCTACACCTTC. It encodes CASSRSVRTYYGYTF.

J is TRBJ1-2 and V is TRBV7-9; 9 bases fit TRBD1. The CDR3 is made up of 14 amino acids. Germline CDR1 reads SEHNR; CDR2 reads FQNEAQ (reference sequence). Losses at the gene ends were 6 bases for V and 4 bases for J; bases not matched to a gene: 6. Here the CDR3 DNA reads TGTGCCAGCAGACGACAGGGGGTAGTCTATGGCTACACCTTC. It specifies CASRRQGVVYGYTF. The full variable domain, rest sourced from reference TRBV7-9 and TRBJ1-2, is DTGVSQNPRHKITKRGQNVTFRCDPISEHNRLYWYRQTLGQGPEFLTYFQNEAQLEKSRLLSDRFSAERPKGSFSTLEIQRTEQGDSAMYLCASRRQGVVYGYTFGSGTRLTVV.

The sample holds one count of this clone. The same CDR3 is also encoded by other DNA sequences in this sample. The chain combines TRBV18 with TRBJ1-6; D gene uncertain. Germline V CDR1 and CDR2: KGHSH, LQKENI. The germline V and J ends were trimmed by 2 bases and 7 bases, with 12 bases remaining between them. The CDR3 length is 15 residues. CDR3: CASSPSGTGNSPLHF. The DNA for the CDR3 is TGTGCCAGCTCACCATCGGGTACCGGAAATTCACCCCTCCACTTT.

This clone was seen just once. The rearrangement joins TRBV18 to TRBJ2-1, with TRBD2 identical over 16 bases. The germline V gene encodes CDR1 KGHSH and CDR2 LQKENI. This CDR3 spans 16 amino acids. V was pared by 1 base and J by 13 bases, with 7 bases of the junction left unmatched. The CDR3 region is CASSPQGLAGGLQQFF. In DNA form, the CDR3 reads TGTGCCAGCTCACCACAGGGACTAGCGGGGGGGCTACAACAGTTCTTC.

This clone was observed a handful of times. This chain links TRBV11-3 with TRBJ2-7; 10 nucleotides line up with TRBD1. This CDR3 contains 15 residues. The germline CDR1 and CDR2 sequences are SGHNT and YENEEA. J lost 2 bases, V lost 3 bases, and 4 bases had no gene match. Written as DNA, the CDR3 is TGTGCCAGCAGCTTGGCCGGGACAGGGGCCTACGAGCAGTACTTC. Translated, it gives CASSLAGTGAYEQYF. Full variable domain (outside the CDR3, taken from reference TRBV11-3 and TRBJ2-7): EAGVVQSPRYKIIEKKQPVAFWCNPISGHNTLYWYLQNLGQGPELLIRYENEEAVDDSQLPKDRFSAERLKGVDSTLKIQPAELGDSAVYLCASSLAGTGAYEQYFGPGTRLTVT.

The V and J genes are TRBV7-2 and TRBJ1-6, with D possibly TRBD1 on 6 matching bases. V dropped 5 bases and J dropped 7 bases, with 12 bases sitting between them. CDR1 SGHTA and CDR2 FQGNSA come from the germline V gene. This CDR3 has 14 amino acids. Here the CDR3 reads CASSQGFRNSPLHF. CDR3 in DNA: TGTGCCAGCAGCCAGGGGTTTCGGAATTCACCCCTCCACTTT. Together with reference TRBV7-2 and TRBJ1-6, the CDR3 gives the full variable domain: GAGVSQSPSNKVTEKGKDVELRCDPISGHTALYWYRQSLGQGLEFLIYFQGNSAPDKSGLPSDRFSAERTGGSVSTLTIQRTQQEDSAVYLCASSQGFRNSPLHFGNGTRLTVT.

The chain recombines TRBV2 with TRBJ1-5; the D gene is possibly TRBD1 (6 bases). The germline CDR1 and CDR2 sequences are SNHLY and FYNNEI. Trimming shortened V by 7 bases and J by 4 bases, and 14 bases separated the two germline ends. The CDR3 consists of 14 residues. The CDR3 sequence: CASIRERGNQPQHF. The CDR3 coding sequence is TGTGCCAGCATTCGGGAAAGGGGGAATCAGCCCCAGCATTTT.

This sequence joins TRBV7-9 and TRBJ2-1; perhaps TRBD1 as D (8 bases). Deletions cut 5 bases from V and 1 base from J, with 15 bases between. Germline loops: CDR1 SEHNR, CDR2 FQNEAQ (reference sequence). This CDR3 is 16 amino acids long. The CDR3 nucleotides are TGTGCCAGCAGCATAAACAGGGGGGGTTCCTACAATGAGCAGTTCTTC. It is translated as CASSINRGGSYNEQFF.

The V gene is TRBV6-6, the J gene TRBJ1-6; perhaps TRBD1 as D (6 bases). The V end was cut by 0 bases, the J end by 9 bases, with 15 bases between. CDR3 length: 16 residues. Germline V lookup: CDR1 MNHNY, CDR2 SVGAGI (reference sequence). The CDR3 nucleotides are TGTGCCAGCAGTTACTCGATGGACAGAAGAGGTTCACCCCTCCACTTT. Translated: CASSYSMDRRGSPLHF.

This rearrangement joins TRBV5-1 to TRBJ2-7; unclear D gene. The V gene lost 0 bases and the J gene lost 2 bases, with 6 bases spanning the gap. Germline CDR1 is SGHRS and CDR2 is YFSETQ. The CDR3 length is 13 residues. The CDR3 region is CASSLERAYEQYF. The DNA for the CDR3 is TGCGCCAGCAGCTTGGAACGGGCCTACGAGCAGTACTTC.